This section outlines one TCR beta chain sequence together with its context. The antigen remains unidentified. Looked up from germline, CDR1 is SGHVS and CDR2 is FQNEAQ. This CDR3 contains 17 residues. Trimming stripped 2 bases from V and 2 bases from J, with 19 bases between. This entry comes from a study of cytomegalovirus exposure and HLA in healthy donors. Study-level points and caveats: Upon later analysis, TCR association rates were observed to vary by HLA locus, being highest for DRB1 and lowest for HLA-C. Earlier analysis yielded a pattern in which most TCR beta V segments were productive about 90% or about 30% of the time. HLA allele associations emerged for 17,000 or so TCR beta sequences in a later analysis, at 0.05 false discovery rate. Later analysis identified several of the most significant clusters that appeared linked to common viral pathogens.

Primers included in the PCR were 60 Vbeta and 13 Jbeta primers. Profiling relied on immunoSEQ multiplex PCR, and the TCRdb table lists in-frame clones only, not all of them. The sample has approximately 130,000 clones, and its top ten clones hold about 2.1%. This chain uses TRBV7-8 with TRBJ2-7, with D perhaps matching TRBD2 (6 bases). The origin of this receptor is a woman aged 60 to 75 in good health and CMV-seronegative. Sequences were obtained from PBMCs. The CDR3 reads CASSLSVGRGDTYEQYF. CDR3 DNA sequence: TGTGCCAGCAGCTTATCCGTTGGGCGGGGCGATACCTACGAGCAGTACTTC.